The rows below give T cell receptor beta chains drawn from one sample of a study of vaccination and CD4 T cells after COVID-19. Their antigens are not known. Using its own MiXCR run on the PCR reads, TCRdb lists one record per CDR3 protein. The repertoire holds about 20,000 distinct CDR3 sequences, with around 50% as singletons. The sample consisted of CD4+ T cells from blood, cultured in vitro. Source of these receptors: a human donor who had recovered from COVID-19. The CDR3 runs from the conserved cysteine through the conserved F or W. Fields, in order: J gene, clone size, D gene, V gene, CDR3 protein, CDR3 DNA. A D gene is named only where the DNA matches it firmly. Clone size is stated in some rows and not others, as once, few, many or a class when expanded.

j_call: TRBJ1-2
clone_size: .
d_call: TRBD1
v_call: TRBV28
cdr3_aa: CASSGTGVGYTF
cdr3_nt: TGTGCCAGCAGTGGGACAGGGGTAGGCTACACCTTC

j_call: TRBJ2-1
clone_size: .
d_call: TRBD2
v_call: TRBV20-1
cdr3_aa: CSAIPSGRTKNEQFF
cdr3_nt: TGCAGTGCAATCCCTAGCGGGAGGACGAAAAATGAGCAGTTCTTC

j_call: TRBJ2-7
clone_size: .
d_call: TRBD1
v_call: TRBV18
cdr3_aa: CASSPRQGIYEQYF
cdr3_nt: TGTGCCAGCTCACCCAGACAGGGTATCTACGAGCAGTACTTC

j_call: TRBJ1-5
clone_size: few
d_call: .
v_call: TRBV7-2
cdr3_aa: CASSLKIYAIQHF
cdr3_nt: TGTGCCAGCAGCTTAAAAATATACGCCATCCAGCATTTT

j_call: TRBJ1-2
clone_size: few
d_call: .
v_call: TRBV11-3
cdr3_aa: CASSSWGGNNYGYTF
cdr3_nt: TGTGCCAGCAGCTCCTGGGGAGGGAATAACTATGGCTACACCTTC

j_call: TRBJ2-3
clone_size: .
d_call: .
v_call: TRBV9
cdr3_aa: CASSPGVRGTDTQYF
cdr3_nt: TGTGCCAGCAGCCCGGGAGTAAGAGGGACAGATACGCAGTATTTT

j_call: TRBJ2-7
clone_size: .
d_call: .
v_call: TRBV7-8
cdr3_aa: CASSWLKVSEQYF
cdr3_nt: TGTGCCAGCAGCTGGTTAAAGGTGAGCGAGCAGTACTTC

j_call: TRBJ2-2
clone_size: .
d_call: .
v_call: TRBV9
cdr3_aa: CASSGSNRAGELFF
cdr3_nt: TGTGCCAGCAGCGGATCGAACAGGGCCGGGGAGCTGTTTTTT

j_call: TRBJ2-5
clone_size: .
d_call: .
v_call: TRBV7-2
cdr3_aa: CASSLALAGETQYF
cdr3_nt: TGTGCCAGCAGCCTGGCTCTAGCCGGAGAGACCCAGTACTTC

j_call: TRBJ2-2
clone_size: once
d_call: .
v_call: TRBV19
cdr3_aa: CASTWTRNTGELFF
cdr3_nt: TGTGCCAGTACGTGGACGCGGAACACCGGGGAGCTGTTTTTT

j_call: TRBJ2-3
clone_size: .
d_call: TRBD2
v_call: TRBV12-3/TRBV12-4
cdr3_aa: CASSTTESREGGTQYF
cdr3_nt: TGTGCCAGCAGTACCACCGAATCAAGGGAGGGAGGTACGCAGTATTTT

j_call: TRBJ2-5
clone_size: few
d_call: .
v_call: TRBV7-8
cdr3_aa: CASSSRLRGETQYF
cdr3_nt: TGTGCCAGCAGCTCAAGGCTACGCGGGGAGACCCAGTACTTC

j_call: TRBJ1-6
clone_size: .
d_call: .
v_call: TRBV12-2
cdr3_aa: CASPDWTGLHWGSPLHF
cdr3_nt: TGTGCAAGTCCCGACTGGACGGGACTCCATTGGGGTTCACCCCTCCACTTT

j_call: TRBJ1-1
clone_size: few
d_call: .
v_call: TRBV27
cdr3_aa: CASSSHRLMNTEAFF
cdr3_nt: TGTGCCAGCAGTTCCCACAGACTGATGAACACTGAAGCTTTCTTT

j_call: TRBJ2-4
clone_size: .
d_call: .
v_call: TRBV28
cdr3_aa: CASSLYYGRIQYF
cdr3_nt: TGTGCCAGCAGTTTATATTACGGGCGGATTCAGTACTTC

j_call: TRBJ1-1
clone_size: .
d_call: .
v_call: TRBV20-1
cdr3_aa: CSARQGDTEAFF
cdr3_nt: TGCAGTGCTAGACAGGGAGACACTGAAGCTTTCTTT

j_call: TRBJ1-1
clone_size: .
d_call: .
v_call: TRBV6-1
cdr3_aa: CASSQMRGMNTEAFF
cdr3_nt: TGTGCCAGCAGTCAGATGAGGGGTATGAACACTGAAGCTTTCTTT

j_call: TRBJ2-2
clone_size: .
d_call: .
v_call: TRBV7-2
cdr3_aa: CASSTTMAGFGELFF
cdr3_nt: TGTGCCAGCAGCACGACAATGGCGGGGTTCGGGGAGCTGTTTTTT

j_call: TRBJ2-5
clone_size: .
d_call: .
v_call: TRBV20-1
cdr3_aa: CSAYSSRQETQYF
cdr3_nt: TGCAGTGCATACTCCTCCAGGCAAGAGACCCAGTACTTC

j_call: TRBJ1-2
clone_size: .
d_call: TRBD1
v_call: TRBV10-3
cdr3_aa: CASVRDRGNYGYTF
cdr3_nt: TGTGCCAGCGTTAGGGACAGGGGCAACTATGGCTACACCTTC

j_call: TRBJ1-2
clone_size: once
d_call: .
v_call: TRBV28
cdr3_aa: CASSSPGVNYGYTF
cdr3_nt: TGTGCCAGCAGTTCCCCAGGCGTTAACTATGGCTACACCTTC

j_call: TRBJ2-3
clone_size: .
d_call: TRBD2
v_call: TRBV20-1
cdr3_aa: CSARGRGITDTQYF
cdr3_nt: TGCAGTGCTAGGGGGCGGGGGATCACAGATACGCAGTATTTT

j_call: TRBJ1-5
clone_size: once
d_call: TRBD1
v_call: TRBV7-6
cdr3_aa: CASSPGGGQPQHF
cdr3_nt: TGTGCCAGCAGCCCAGGGGGGGGTCAGCCCCAGCATTTT

j_call: TRBJ2-1
clone_size: .
d_call: TRBD1
v_call: TRBV7-2
cdr3_aa: CASSTPGQRQFF
cdr3_nt: TGTGCCAGCAGCACTCCGGGACAGAGGCAGTTCTTC

j_call: TRBJ2-1
clone_size: .
d_call: .
v_call: TRBV7-9
cdr3_aa: CASGKSSYNEQFF
cdr3_nt: TGTGCCAGCGGGAAAAGCTCCTACAATGAGCAGTTCTTC

j_call: TRBJ1-2
clone_size: .
d_call: TRBD1
v_call: TRBV19
cdr3_aa: CASSIGTGDPNVPGYTF
cdr3_nt: TGTGCCAGTAGTATTGGGACAGGGGATCCCAATGTACCTGGCTACACCTTC

j_call: TRBJ1-1
clone_size: medium-sized
d_call: .
v_call: TRBV27
cdr3_aa: CASSWTENTEAFF
cdr3_nt: TGTGCCAGCAGTTGGACGGAGAACACTGAAGCTTTCTTT

j_call: TRBJ1-5
clone_size: .
d_call: .
v_call: TRBV28
cdr3_aa: CASSLAGQGVWQPQHF
cdr3_nt: TGTGCCAGCAGTTTAGCGGGCCAGGGCGTATGGCAGCCCCAGCATTTT

j_call: TRBJ1-2
clone_size: .
d_call: .
v_call: TRBV12-3/TRBV12-4
cdr3_aa: CASPLGPGPNYGYTF
cdr3_nt: TGTGCCAGCCCGCTCGGGCCCGGGCCCAACTATGGCTACACCTTC

j_call: TRBJ1-1
clone_size: .
d_call: .
v_call: TRBV20-1
cdr3_aa: CSTPGGNGGTEAFF
cdr3_nt: TGCAGTACCCCGGGGGGGAACGGGGGCACTGAAGCTTTCTTT

j_call: TRBJ1-2
clone_size: once
d_call: .
v_call: TRBV6-1
cdr3_aa: CASSSHPVNYGYTF
cdr3_nt: TGTGCCAGCAGTAGCCACCCAGTTAACTATGGCTACACCTTC

j_call: TRBJ1-2
clone_size: .
d_call: TRBD1
v_call: TRBV19
cdr3_aa: CASSTFYTGTGDGYTF
cdr3_nt: TGTGCCAGTAGTACCTTTTACACCGGGACAGGGGATGGCTACACCTTC

j_call: TRBJ1-6
clone_size: once
d_call: TRBD1
v_call: TRBV19
cdr3_aa: CASSTTGGISSPLHF
cdr3_nt: TGTGCCAGTAGTACGACAGGGGGAATCAGTTCACCCCTCCACTTT

j_call: TRBJ1-1
clone_size: .
d_call: .
v_call: TRBV19
cdr3_aa: CASSFGQRNTEAFF
cdr3_nt: TGTGCCAGTAGTTTCGGACAGCGGAACACTGAAGCTTTCTTT

j_call: TRBJ1-1
clone_size: few
d_call: .
v_call: TRBV15
cdr3_aa: CATSRDRQGRTEAFF
cdr3_nt: TGTGCCACCAGCAGAGATCGGCAGGGGAGGACTGAAGCTTTCTTT

j_call: TRBJ2-2
clone_size: .
d_call: .
v_call: TRBV6-5
cdr3_aa: CASSYGTGELFF
cdr3_nt: TGTGCCAGCAGTTACGGAACCGGGGAGCTGTTTTTT

j_call: TRBJ1-5
clone_size: few
d_call: .
v_call: TRBV28
cdr3_aa: CASSLGKSNQPQHF
cdr3_nt: TGTGCCAGCAGTTTGGGGAAAAGCAATCAGCCCCAGCATTTT

j_call: TRBJ2-4
clone_size: .
d_call: .
v_call: TRBV27
cdr3_aa: CASSLEGTKNIQYF
cdr3_nt: TGTGCCAGCAGTTTGGAGGGGACCAAAAACATTCAGTACTTC

j_call: TRBJ2-7
clone_size: .
d_call: .
v_call: TRBV19
cdr3_aa: CASSGGSPRGEQYF
cdr3_nt: TGTGCCAGTAGCGGAGGGTCCCCCCGCGGCGAGCAGTACTTC

j_call: TRBJ2-5
clone_size: .
d_call: .
v_call: TRBV19
cdr3_aa: CASSVYSAGETQYF
cdr3_nt: TGTGCCAGTAGTGTATACTCCGCGGGGGAGACCCAGTACTTC

j_call: TRBJ1-2
clone_size: few
d_call: .
v_call: TRBV15
cdr3_aa: CATSSPGGGGGYTF
cdr3_nt: TGTGCCACCAGCTCCCCGGGGGGGGGAGGTGGCTACACCTTC

j_call: TRBJ2-5
clone_size: few
d_call: TRBD2
v_call: TRBV7-8
cdr3_aa: CASSLDSGGKTQYF
cdr3_nt: TGTGCCAGCAGCTTAGATAGCGGGGGGAAGACCCAGTACTTC